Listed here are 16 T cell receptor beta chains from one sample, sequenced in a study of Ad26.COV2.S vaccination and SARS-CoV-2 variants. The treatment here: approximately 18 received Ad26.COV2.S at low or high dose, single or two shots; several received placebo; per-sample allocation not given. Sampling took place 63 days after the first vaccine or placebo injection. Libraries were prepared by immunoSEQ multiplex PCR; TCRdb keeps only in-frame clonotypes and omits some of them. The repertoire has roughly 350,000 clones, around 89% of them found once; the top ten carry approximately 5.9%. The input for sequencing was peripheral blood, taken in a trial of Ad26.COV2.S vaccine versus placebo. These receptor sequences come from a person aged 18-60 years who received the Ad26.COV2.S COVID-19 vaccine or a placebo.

For the CDR3, the DNA is TGTGCCAGCAGCTTTTCCAACGTTGAGACCCAGTACTTC. This gives the protein CASSFSNVETQYF. The chain is built from TRBV7-3 and TRBJ2-5; D is unresolved. Germline CDR1 is SGHTA and CDR2 is FQGTGA. This CDR3 is 13 amino acids long. V lost 3 bases to trimming and J lost 5 bases, with 10 bases between them.

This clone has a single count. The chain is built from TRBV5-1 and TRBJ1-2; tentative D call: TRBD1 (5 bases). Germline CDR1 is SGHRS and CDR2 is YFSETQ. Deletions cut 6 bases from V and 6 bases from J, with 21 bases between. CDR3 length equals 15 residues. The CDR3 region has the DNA TGCGCCAGCACCCAGGCCGGGACGCCGAGGGATGGCTACACCTTC. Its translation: CASTQAGTPRDGYTF.

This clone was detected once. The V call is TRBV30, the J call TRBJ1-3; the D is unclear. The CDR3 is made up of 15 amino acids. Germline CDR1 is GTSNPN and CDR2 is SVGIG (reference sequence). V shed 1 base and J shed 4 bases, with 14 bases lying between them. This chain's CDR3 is CAWSGRVVSGNTIYF. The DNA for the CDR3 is TGTGCCTGGAGTGGAAGAGTAGTGTCAGGAAACACCATATATTTT. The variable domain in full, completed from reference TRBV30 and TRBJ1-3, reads SQTIHQWPATLVQPVGSPLSLECTVEGTSNPNLYWYRQAAGRGLQLLFYSVGIGQISSEVPQNLSASRPQDRQFILSSKKLLLSDSGFYLCAWSGRVVSGNTIYFGEGSWLTVV.

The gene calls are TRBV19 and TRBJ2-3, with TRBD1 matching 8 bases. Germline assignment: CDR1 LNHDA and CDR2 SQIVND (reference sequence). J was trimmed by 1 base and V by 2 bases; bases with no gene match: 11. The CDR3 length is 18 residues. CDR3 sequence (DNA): TGTGCCAGTAGTATAAAGACAGGGGAACTCTGGGGCACAGATACGCAGTATTTT. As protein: CASSIKTGELWGTDTQYF.

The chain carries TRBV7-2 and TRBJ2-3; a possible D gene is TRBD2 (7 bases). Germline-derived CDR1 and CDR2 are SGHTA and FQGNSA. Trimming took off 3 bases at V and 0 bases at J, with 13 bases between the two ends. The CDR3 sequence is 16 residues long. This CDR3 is CASSFIPGGSTDTQYF. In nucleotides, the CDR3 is TGTGCCAGCAGCTTCATACCGGGGGGCAGCACAGATACGCAGTATTTT.

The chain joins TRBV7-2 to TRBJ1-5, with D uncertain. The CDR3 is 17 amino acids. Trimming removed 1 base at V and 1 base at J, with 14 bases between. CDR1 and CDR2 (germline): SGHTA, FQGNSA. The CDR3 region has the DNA TGTGCCAGCAGCTTAGGATACGGGCTGAGCAGCAATCAGCCCCAGCATTTT. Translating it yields CASSLGYGLSSNQPQHF.

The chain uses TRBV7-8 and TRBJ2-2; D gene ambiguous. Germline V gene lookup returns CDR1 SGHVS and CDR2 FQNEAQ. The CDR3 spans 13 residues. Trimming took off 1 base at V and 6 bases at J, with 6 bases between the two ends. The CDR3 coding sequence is TGTGCCAGCAGCTTAGTCCTAGCCGGGGAGCTGTTTTTT. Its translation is CASSLVLAGELFF.

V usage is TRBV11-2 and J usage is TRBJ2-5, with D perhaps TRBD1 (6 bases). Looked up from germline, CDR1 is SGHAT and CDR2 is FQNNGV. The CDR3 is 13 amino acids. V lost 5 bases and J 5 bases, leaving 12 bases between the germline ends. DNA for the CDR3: TGTGCCAGCAGCCTCCAGGGGTTGGAGACCCAGTACTTC. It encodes CASSLQGLETQYF.

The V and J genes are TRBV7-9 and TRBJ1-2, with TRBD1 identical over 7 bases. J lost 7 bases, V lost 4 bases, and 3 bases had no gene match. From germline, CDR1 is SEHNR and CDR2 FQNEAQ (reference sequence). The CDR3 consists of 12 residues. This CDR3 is CASSSDRAGYTF. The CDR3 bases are TGTGCCAGCAGCTCTGACAGGGCTGGCTACACCTTC.

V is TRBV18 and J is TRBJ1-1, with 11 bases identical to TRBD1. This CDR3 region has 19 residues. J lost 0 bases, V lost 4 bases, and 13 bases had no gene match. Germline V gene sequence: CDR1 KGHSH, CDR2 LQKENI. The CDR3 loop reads CASSLTYTGTGGMNTEAFF. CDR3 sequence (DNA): TGTGCCAGCTCACTCACCTATACCGGGACAGGGGGAATGAACACTGAAGCTTTCTTT.

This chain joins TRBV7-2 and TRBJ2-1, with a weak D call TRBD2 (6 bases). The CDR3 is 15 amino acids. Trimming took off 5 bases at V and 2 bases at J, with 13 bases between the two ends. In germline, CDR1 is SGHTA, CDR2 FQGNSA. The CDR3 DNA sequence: TGTGCCAGCAGCCTTCGGAGGGGAACCTACAATGAGCAGTTCTTC. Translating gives CASSLRRGTYNEQFF. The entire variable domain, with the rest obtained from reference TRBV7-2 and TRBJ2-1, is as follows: GAGVSQSPSNKVTEKGKDVELRCDPISGHTALYWYRQSLGQGLEFLIYFQGNSAPDKSGLPSDRFSAERTGGSVSTLTIQRTQQEDSAVYLCASSLRRGTYNEQFFGPGTRLTVL.

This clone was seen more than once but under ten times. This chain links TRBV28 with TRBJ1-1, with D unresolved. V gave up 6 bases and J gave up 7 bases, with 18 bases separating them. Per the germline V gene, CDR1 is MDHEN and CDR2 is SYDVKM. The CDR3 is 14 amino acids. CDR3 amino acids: CASSTRHRWGEAFF. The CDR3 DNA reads TGTGCCAGCAGCACCAGACACCGCTGGGGTGAAGCTTTCTTT.

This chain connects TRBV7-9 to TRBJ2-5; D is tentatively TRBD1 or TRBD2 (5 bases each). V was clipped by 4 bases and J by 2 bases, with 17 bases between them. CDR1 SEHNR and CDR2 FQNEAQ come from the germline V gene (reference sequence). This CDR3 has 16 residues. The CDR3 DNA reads TGTGCCAGCAGCTATCAACCGGGACGGGGACAAGAGACCCAGTACTTC. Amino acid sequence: CASSYQPGRGQETQYF.

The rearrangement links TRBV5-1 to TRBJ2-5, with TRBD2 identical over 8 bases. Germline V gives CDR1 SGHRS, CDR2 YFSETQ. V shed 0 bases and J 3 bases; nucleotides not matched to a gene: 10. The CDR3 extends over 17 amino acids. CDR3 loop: CASSLAGKNSGKETQYF. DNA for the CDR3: TGCGCCAGCAGCTTGGCCGGAAAAAATAGCGGGAAAGAGACCCAGTACTTC.

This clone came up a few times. CDR3 sequence: CASYRGVSVGSYNEQFF. The DNA of the CDR3 is TGTGCCTCCTACAGGGGAGTGTCAGTGGGCTCCTACAATGAGCAGTTCTTC. This chain uses TRBV5-5 with TRBJ2-1; 7 positions agree with TRBD1. This CDR3 contains 17 residues. Germline lookup yields CDR1 SGHKS and CDR2 YYEKEE (reference sequence). After removal of 10 bases from V and 0 bases from J, the junction contained 16 bases not matched to a gene.

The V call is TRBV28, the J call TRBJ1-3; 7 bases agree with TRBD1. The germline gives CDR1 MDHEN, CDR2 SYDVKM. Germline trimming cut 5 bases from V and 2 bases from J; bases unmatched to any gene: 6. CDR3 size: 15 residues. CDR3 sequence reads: CASSRRTGAGNTIYF. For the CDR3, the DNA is TGTGCCAGCAGTCGTCGGACAGGCGCTGGAAACACCATATATTTT.